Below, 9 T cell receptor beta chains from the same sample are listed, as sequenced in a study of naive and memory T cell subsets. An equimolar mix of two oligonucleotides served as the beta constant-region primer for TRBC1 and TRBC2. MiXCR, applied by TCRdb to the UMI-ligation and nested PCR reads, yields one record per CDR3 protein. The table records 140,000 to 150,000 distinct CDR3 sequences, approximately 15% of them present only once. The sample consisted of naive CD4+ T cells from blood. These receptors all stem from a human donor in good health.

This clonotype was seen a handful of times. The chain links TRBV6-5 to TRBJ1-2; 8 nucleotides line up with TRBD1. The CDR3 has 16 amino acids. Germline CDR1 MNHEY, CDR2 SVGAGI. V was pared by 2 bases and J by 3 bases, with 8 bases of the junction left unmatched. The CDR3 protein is CASSYVLQGAYYGYTF. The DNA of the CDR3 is TGTGCCAGCAGTTACGTTTTGCAGGGGGCTTACTATGGCTACACCTTC.

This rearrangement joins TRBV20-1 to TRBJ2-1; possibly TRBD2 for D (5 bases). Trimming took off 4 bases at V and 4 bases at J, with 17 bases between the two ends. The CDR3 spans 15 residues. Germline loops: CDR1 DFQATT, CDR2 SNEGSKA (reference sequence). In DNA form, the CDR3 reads TGCAGTGCTAACCGACTGACTATAGGGTACAATGAGCAGTTCTTC. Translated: CSANRLTIGYNEQFF.

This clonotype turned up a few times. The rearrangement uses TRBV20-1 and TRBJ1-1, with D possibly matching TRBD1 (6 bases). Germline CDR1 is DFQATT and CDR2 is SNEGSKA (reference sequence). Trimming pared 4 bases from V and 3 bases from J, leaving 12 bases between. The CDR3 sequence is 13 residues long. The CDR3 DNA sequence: TGCAGTGCTACAGGGACACTTGACACTGAAGCTTTCTTT. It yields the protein CSATGTLDTEAFF.

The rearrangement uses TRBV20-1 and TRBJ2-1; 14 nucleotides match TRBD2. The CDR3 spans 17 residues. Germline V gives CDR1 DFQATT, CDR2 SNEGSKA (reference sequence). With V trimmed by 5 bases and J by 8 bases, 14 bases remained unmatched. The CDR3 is CSAPPGLAGVSTDEQFF. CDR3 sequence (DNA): TGCAGTGCTCCCCCGGGACTAGCGGGAGTTAGTACGGATGAGCAGTTCTTC.

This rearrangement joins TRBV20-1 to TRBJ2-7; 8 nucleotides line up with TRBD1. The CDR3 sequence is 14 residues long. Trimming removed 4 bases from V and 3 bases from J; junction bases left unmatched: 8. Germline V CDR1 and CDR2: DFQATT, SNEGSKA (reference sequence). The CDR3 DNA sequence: TGCAGTGCTATACGACAGGGGACTCGCTACGAGCAGTACTTC. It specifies CSAIRQGTRYEQYF.

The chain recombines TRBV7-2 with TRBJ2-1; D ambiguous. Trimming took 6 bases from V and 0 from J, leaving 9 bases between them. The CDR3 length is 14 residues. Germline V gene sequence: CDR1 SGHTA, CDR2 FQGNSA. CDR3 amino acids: CASRPARSYNEQFF. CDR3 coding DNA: TGTGCCAGCAGGCCGGCTCGCTCCTACAATGAGCAGTTCTTC.

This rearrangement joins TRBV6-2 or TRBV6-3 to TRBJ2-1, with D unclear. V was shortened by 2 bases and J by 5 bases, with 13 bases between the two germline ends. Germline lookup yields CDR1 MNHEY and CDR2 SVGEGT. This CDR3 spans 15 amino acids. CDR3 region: CASSYAKAPDNEQFF. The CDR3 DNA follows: TGTGCCAGCAGTTACGCTAAGGCCCCTGACAATGAGCAGTTCTTC.

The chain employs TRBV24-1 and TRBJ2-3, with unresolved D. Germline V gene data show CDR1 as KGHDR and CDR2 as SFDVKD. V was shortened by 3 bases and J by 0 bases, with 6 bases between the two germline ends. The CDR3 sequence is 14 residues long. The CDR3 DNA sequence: TGTGCCACCAGTGATCCCAGGAGCACAGATACGCAGTATTTT. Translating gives CATSDPRSTDTQYF.

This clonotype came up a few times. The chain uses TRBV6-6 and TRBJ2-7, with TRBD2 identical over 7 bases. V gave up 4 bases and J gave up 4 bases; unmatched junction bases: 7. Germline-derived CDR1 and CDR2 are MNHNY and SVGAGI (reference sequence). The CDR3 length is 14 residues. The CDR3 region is CASSSLRGLYEQYF. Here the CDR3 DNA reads TGTGCCAGCAGTTCCCTCCGGGGACTATACGAGCAGTACTTC.